Described below is a single T cell receptor beta chain sequence and its context. There is no known antigen for this receptor. No much larger clone is present one base from it, and per-base qualities are unavailable. The time point tag for this specimen amounts to: baseline before first vaccination. Samples from vaccinated people were obtained from the UK trials COV001 and COV002, which included a single-blind randomized controlled phase 2/3 trial of AZD1222 (ChAdOx1 nCoV-19) in healthy adults. Trial participant PBMC samples were collected at day 0 and day 28 after the second dose for TCRbeta chain sequencing. The CDR3 regions of human TCRbeta chains were analyzed by immunosequencing. The authors' pipeline ran thus. TCRs in the repertoires were matched against a reference library of SARS-CoV-2-specific TCRs that had been generated with the MIRA antigen-specificity platform. Breadth meant the fraction of unique TCRs that were SARS-CoV-2-associated, whereas depth meant the fraction of total T cells that were SARS-CoV-2-associated. Using the MIRA data, each spike-specific TCR was assigned both to the spike region to which the TCR was reactive and to a CD4 or CD8 class. Log10-transformed breadth and depth values were compared by one-way ANOVA with Sidak's multiple comparisons tests. TCRdb holds this immuneACCESS table with in-frame rearrangements only. Some clones are missing; in checked studies, unresolved V genes explain under half, and the rest has no known cause. V and J calls and clone size come straight from that table; D and trimming were deduced from the DNA. This sample is represented by about 120,000 clones; just over 85% of them were singletons. Together, the top ten hold about 10% of the sample.

From a lookup of the germline V gene, CDR1 and CDR2 are MNHNS and SASEGT. Including the terminal cysteine and phenylalanine, the CDR3 comprises 14 residues. The entry retains the CDR3 DNA only, 42 bases that are in frame from base 1. Ends trimmed: V by 2 bases, J by 3 bases; bases unmatched to a gene: 2. This specimen comes from a study of T cell responses to AZD1222 COVID-19 vaccine (dated by TCRdb to 2020 to 2023). Concerning the study at large: AZD1222 recipients with second doses at about 4 weeks or about 12 weeks were pooled, because spike-specific TCR depth and breadth did not differ between schedules. Enrollment into the trials was organized by age into subgroups of 18-55, 56-69 and 70-plus years, and those subgroups contained 148, 28 and 57 TCR-sequenced participants, respectively. A total of 233 trial participants underwent TCR sequencing, of whom 200 to 220 received two doses of AZD1222 and some 25 received two doses of the MenACWY control vaccine.

Points the paper makes about the study in general: No day 14 peak-response samples were available, so repertoires were characterized only after the peak T cell response. Most participants were white British and females outnumbered males, and the authors suggested that clonal diversity may have been underestimated. The vaccine-associated CD4 TCRs covered the entire spike protein, and the dominant responses fell in regions 160-218 and 743-854. Reportedly, close to half of the unique spike-specific TCRs recognized epitopes lying outside the regions that are mutated in the B.1.351 and B.1.1.7 variants. The 56-69-year group was small, and its depth increase did not reach significance, likely because of low power. Conclusions about previously exposed vaccinees were limited because only six AZD1222 recipients were SARS-CoV-2 seropositive at baseline. Spike-specific TCR breadth and depth rose significantly after two AZD1222 doses compared with day 0 and with MenACWY recipients.

The receptor comes from an adult in good health. Rearrangement joined TRBV6-1 to TRBJ1-2, with 8 central nucleotides matching TRBD1. Sample: peripheral blood, taken on day 0 of AZD1222 vaccination. The DNA reads as follows: TGTGCCAGCAGTGAACCGGACAGGGACTATGGCTACACCTTC. The resulting protein is CASSEPDRDYGYTF.